This T cell receptor beta chain was captured in a study of T cell responses to AZD1222 COVID-19 vaccine (dated by TCRdb to the early 2020s). Study-level background: AZD1222 recipients with second doses at about 4 weeks or about 12 weeks were pooled, because spike-specific TCR depth and breadth did not differ between schedules. Trial participants were enrolled by age into subgroups of 18-55, 56-69 and 70-plus years, and approximately 150, 30 and 60 TCR-sequenced participants, respectively, were included in these subgroups. A total of 230 to 250 trial participants underwent TCR sequencing, of whom some 210 received two doses of AZD1222 and roughly 25 received two doses of the MenACWY control vaccine.

What the study reported, not specific to this receptor: The 56-69-year group was small, and its depth increase did not reach significance, likely because of low power. Nearly half of unique spike-specific TCRs reportedly recognized epitopes outside regions mutated in the B.1.351 and B.1.1.7 variants. A significant rise in spike-specific TCR breadth and depth was observed after two AZD1222 doses relative to day 0 and relative to MenACWY recipients. Vaccine-associated CD4 TCRs spanned the whole spike protein, with dominant responses in regions 160-218 and 743-854. No day 14 peak-response samples were available, so repertoires were characterized only after the peak T cell response. Only a handful of AZD1222 recipients were SARS-CoV-2 seropositive at baseline, limiting conclusions about previously exposed vaccinees. Most participants were white British and females outnumbered males, and the authors suggested that clonal diversity may have been underestimated.

With regard to this clone: Its recognized antigen is unknown. The sample holds no much larger clone one base away, and base qualities are not on file.

This sample's time point label indicates: baseline before first vaccination. Vaccinee samples came from UK trials COV001 and COV002, including a single-blind randomized controlled phase 2/3 trial of AZD1222 (ChAdOx1 nCoV-19) in healthy adults. For TCRbeta chain sequencing, PBMC samples from trial participants were taken at day 0 and at day 28 after the second dose. The CDR3 regions of human TCRbeta chains were subjected to immunosequencing. Turning to the authors' computational methods: TCRs in the repertoires were compared against a reference library of SARS-CoV-2-specific TCRs that had been generated with the MIRA antigen-specificity platform. Breadth was defined as the fraction of unique TCRs that were SARS-CoV-2-associated, and depth was defined as the fraction of total T cells that were SARS-CoV-2-associated. Each spike-specific TCR was assigned to its reactive spike region and to a CD4 or CD8 class using the MIRA data. Log10-transformed breadth and depth values were compared by one-way ANOVA with Sidak's multiple comparisons tests. This is the immuneACCESS table as TCRdb keeps it, with only in-frame sequences that have V and J called. A part of the clones is gone; compared with another copy, unresolved V genes explain less than half, and the rest is unexplained. V, J and clone size derive from that table, while D and trimming were established from the DNA sequence. The sample table lists approximately 160,000 clones, about nine tenths of them with a count of one. Clones ranked in the top ten supply around 2% of the sample.

Based on the germline V gene (reference sequence), the CDR1 and CDR2 sequences are SEHNR and FQNEAQ. The junction shows trimming of 7 bases on V and 0 bases on J, and the gene matches do not reach 6 bases of it. Inclusive of the bounding cysteine and phenylalanine, the CDR3 is 14 residues long. Only the CDR3 DNA is retained, 42 bases long and in frame from the first base. The chain is encoded by TRBV7-9 joined to TRBJ2-7; a stretch of 7 junction bases matches TRBD1. The source of this sequence is an adult in good health. This specimen was peripheral blood, taken on day 0 of AZD1222 vaccination. The nucleotides are TGTGCCAGCACCGGACAGGCTTTCTCCTACGAGCAGTACTTC. Its amino acids are CASTGQAFSYEQYF.